The next 20 T cell receptor beta chains were all read from a single sample in a study of Ad26.COV2.S vaccination and SARS-CoV-2 variants. Using immunoSEQ multiplex PCR, the repertoire was profiled, and TCRdb retains in-frame clones only, with some absent. The table records a few hundred thousand clones, 90% of them present only once. Treatment of the sample: 15 to 20 received Ad26.COV2.S at low or high dose, single or two shots; about 5 received placebo; per-sample allocation not given. Sampling happened 63 days after the first vaccine or placebo injection. The sample here was peripheral blood, taken in a trial of Ad26.COV2.S vaccine versus placebo. The receptors were gathered from a person aged 18-65 years who received the Ad26.COV2.S COVID-19 vaccine or a placebo.

This clone was seen only once. The rearrangement links TRBV7-2 to TRBJ2-1; a weak D match, TRBD2 (5 bases). This CDR3 contains 16 residues. Germline values: CDR1 SGHTA, CDR2 FQGNSA. V was clipped by 2 bases and J by 2 bases, with 13 bases between them. CDR3 amino acids: CASSLTPTSTYNEQFF. In DNA, the CDR3 is TGTGCCAGCAGCTTAACCCCTACTAGTACCTACAATGAGCAGTTCTTC.

The chain links TRBV30 to TRBJ2-5; 8 bases agree with TRBD1. The CDR3 sequence is 12 residues long. V lost 2 bases, J lost 7 bases, and 3 bases stayed unmatched. Germline-derived CDR1 and CDR2 are GTSNPN and SVGIG (reference sequence). CDR3 nucleotide sequence: TGTGCCTGGAGTCATACAGGGGGGACCCAGTACTTC. This translates into CAWSHTGGTQYF.

The rearrangement links TRBV5-6 to TRBJ2-5; the match to TRBD2 covers 9 bases. The CDR3 sequence is 14 residues long. Germline CDR1 SGHDT, CDR2 YYEEEE. With 3 bases clipped from V and 5 bases from J, the junction kept 5 bases outside the gene matches. As DNA, the CDR3 is TGTGCCAGCAGCTCGGCGGGGGGGACGGAGACCCAGTACTTC. Its protein is CASSSAGGTETQYF. The full variable domain, in which reference TRBV5-6 and TRBJ2-5 provide the parts outside the CDR3, is DAGVTQSPTHLIKTRGQQVTLRCSPKSGHDTVSWYQQALGQGPQFIFQYYEEEERQRGNFPDRFSGHQFPNYSSELNVNALLLGDSALYLCASSSAGGTETQYFGPGTRLLVL.

The genes are TRBV27 and TRBJ2-3; D is undetermined. Germline lookup yields CDR1 MNHEY and CDR2 SMNVEV (reference sequence). V lost 0 bases and J 5 bases, leaving 6 bases between the germline ends. CDR3 length equals 13 residues. The CDR3 sequence is CASSLSRLDTQYF. The CDR3 nucleotides read TGTGCCAGCAGTTTATCCCGCCTAGATACGCAGTATTTT.

This clone was picked up one time. This chain joins TRBV30 and TRBJ2-7; D ambiguous. Germline CDR1 reads GTSNPN; CDR2 reads SVGIG (reference sequence). V was shortened by 0 bases and J by 7 bases, with 7 bases between the two germline ends. The CDR3 sequence is 11 residues long. CDR3 coding DNA: TGTGCCTGGAGTGTACTGGTAGAGCAGTACTTC. Protein: CAWSVLVEQYF.

This rearrangement joins TRBV3-1 (or the pseudogene TRBV3-2) to TRBJ2-1; TRBD2 might be the D (5 bases). The germline V and J ends were trimmed by 3 bases and 4 bases, with 10 bases remaining between them. The CDR3 covers 14 residues. Germline values: CDR1 LGHDT, CDR2 YNNKEL (reference sequence). CDR3 sequence reads: CASSQEDVYNEQFF. In DNA, the CDR3 is TGTGCCAGCAGCCAGGAGGACGTATACAATGAGCAGTTCTTC.

The chain combines TRBV27 with TRBJ2-1; TRBD2 matches at 7 bases. This CDR3 has 14 amino acids. V was pared by 7 bases and J by 9 bases, with 12 bases of the junction left unmatched. Germline CDR1 MNHEY, CDR2 SMNVEV (reference sequence). CDR3 DNA: TGTGCCAGCAACCCCGGGATGCCGGGGGGTGAGCAGTTCTTC. It codes for CASNPGMPGGEQFF.

This clone appeared a few times. V is TRBV4-1 and J is TRBJ2-7, with TRBD1 identical over 8 bases. Germline loops: CDR1 MGHRA, CDR2 YSYEKL. The CDR3 contains 14 residues. With V trimmed by 1 base and J by 2 bases, 1 base remained unmatched. CDR3 in amino acids: CASSQGTGTYEQYF. CDR3 coding DNA: TGCGCCAGCAGCCAAGGGACAGGGACCTACGAGCAGTACTTC.

This rearrangement joins TRBV7-8 to TRBJ2-1, with a possible D match to TRBD2 (5 bases). V was cut by 5 bases and J by 6 bases, with 14 bases left in between. The CDR3 covers 14 residues. Per the germline V gene, CDR1 is SGHVS and CDR2 is FQNEAQ. CDR3 nucleotide sequence: TGTGCCAGCAGCCCCGACCTAGGGAGCAATGAGCAGTTCTTC. Translation: CASSPDLGSNEQFF.

CDR3 sequence: CASSSQDRSTDTQYF. Here the CDR3 DNA reads TGTGCCAGCTCATCGCAGGACAGGAGCACAGATACGCAGTATTTT. The chain couples TRBV18 to TRBJ2-3; 7 bases are a match to TRBD1. This CDR3 spans 15 amino acids. J was trimmed by 0 bases and V by 5 bases; bases with no gene match: 5. CDR1 is KGHSH and CDR2 is LQKENI in the germline V gene.

The CDR3 protein is CASTSGRNQETQYF. CDR3 bases: TGTGCCAGCACTTCGGGGCGGAACCAAGAGACCCAGTACTTC. This chain links TRBV7-9 with TRBJ2-5; perhaps D is TRBD1 or TRBD2 (5 bases each). The CDR3 extends over 14 amino acids. Germline CDR1 SEHNR, CDR2 FQNEAQ (reference sequence). Between the trimmed V and J ends, which lost 7 bases and 0 bases, there was a span of 12 bases.

This rearrangement joins TRBV19 to TRBJ1-5; D perhaps matches TRBD1 (5 bases). Germline assignment: CDR1 LNHDA and CDR2 SQIVND (reference sequence). Trimming pared 7 bases from V and 7 bases from J, leaving 14 bases between. The CDR3 length is 13 residues. DNA of the CDR3: TGTGCCAGTACCGGGACTGAAAAACAGCCCCAGCATTTT. The encoded protein is CASTGTEKQPQHF.

The chain is built from TRBV10-3 and TRBJ2-7; D call uncertain. This CDR3 region has 12 residues. The V gene's germline CDR1 is ENHRY and CDR2 SYGVKD. Trimming cost V 3 bases and J 0 bases, with 3 bases left between them. CDR3 in DNA: TGTGCCATCAGTGACGGCTCCTACGAGCAGTACTTC. This encodes CAISDGSYEQYF.

The chain employs TRBV28 and TRBJ1-1, with TRBD1 matching 9 bases. The CDR3 totals 16 residues. CDR1 and CDR2 (germline): MDHEN, SYDVKM. V dropped 5 bases and J dropped 1; count of bases not matched to a gene: 8. CDR3 DNA sequence: TGTGCCAGCAGTCCAGGGACAGGGCTCGGGAACACTGAAGCTTTCTTT. It specifies CASSPGTGLGNTEAFF.

The J gene is TRBJ2-7, the V gene TRBV15, with 10 bases identical to TRBD1. V was pared by 3 bases and J by 4 bases, with 3 bases of the junction left unmatched. The CDR3 covers 14 residues. Germline CDR1 reads LNHNV; CDR2 reads YYDKDF (reference sequence). The DNA for the CDR3 is TGTGCCACCAGCAGTAGGGACAGGGGTTACGAGCAGTACTTC. This gives the protein CATSSRDRGYEQYF.

The genes are TRBV5-1 and TRBJ2-1; D remains ambiguous. Germline V gene sequence: CDR1 SGHRS, CDR2 YFSETQ. The V gene lost 0 bases and the J gene lost 6 bases, with 7 bases spanning the gap. The CDR3 length is 13 residues. The CDR3 reads CASSLGTFNEQFF. The CDR3 DNA reads as TGCGCCAGCAGCTTGGGCACTTTCAATGAGCAGTTCTTC.

With regard to this clone: Other nucleotide sequences in the sample specify the same CDR3. The rearrangement joins TRBV5-1 to TRBJ2-7, with TRBD1 matching 10 bases. V lost 4 bases to trimming and J lost 4 bases; unmatched junction nucleotides: 5. The CDR3 length is 14 residues. Germline V gives CDR1 SGHRS, CDR2 YFSETQ. The CDR3 is CASSPGTGDYEQYF. The CDR3 bases are TGCGCCAGCAGCCCTGGGACAGGGGATTACGAGCAGTACTTC.

The chain links TRBV25-1 to TRBJ2-7, with TRBD2 as a possible D gene (5 bases). CDR3 length equals 12 residues. Between the trimmed V and J ends, which lost 5 bases and 2 bases, there was a span of 7 bases. Looked up from germline, CDR1 is MGHDK and CDR2 is SYGVNS. The CDR3 region has the DNA TGTGCCAGCAGTCCCGGGGCCTACGAGCAGTACTTC. This codes for CASSPGAYEQYF.

This clone was seen once. The CDR3 nucleotides read TGTGCCAGCAGGCCCCCAGGGCGGGGATCACCCCTCCACTTT. Translated: CASRPPGRGSPLHF. The chain carries TRBV28 and TRBJ1-6; D perhaps matches TRBD1 (5 bases). V lost 6 bases to trimming and J lost 10 bases, with 16 bases between them. From germline, CDR1 is MDHEN and CDR2 SYDVKM. There are 14 residues in the CDR3.

V usage is TRBV30 and J usage is TRBJ1-4; tentatively, D is TRBD1 (5 bases). V lost 0 bases and J 0 bases, leaving 8 bases between the germline ends. The CDR3 contains 15 residues. CDR1 is GTSNPN, CDR2 SVGIG, per germline (reference sequence). CDR3 nucleotide sequence: TGTGCCTGGAGTGTTCAGGGTGCAACTAATGAAAAACTGTTTTTT. This codes for CAWSVQGATNEKLFF.